Listed here is a single TCR beta chain. At least ten counts were recorded for this clonotype. The specificity of this receptor is unknown. Per-nucleotide qualities are absent, and no much larger clonotype sits a single base away. Here V drops 0 bases and J drops 9 bases, and the junction holds 13 bases not matched to any gene. The CDR3 starts with the cysteine, ends with the phenylalanine, and has 18 residues. Only the CDR3 portion is preserved as DNA: 54 bases, with reading frame beginning at the first base. The germline V gene (reference sequence) sets CDR1 to SEHNR and CDR2 to FQNEAQ. This sample was taken from a study of T cells in Graves' hyperthyroidism and ophthalmopathy (dated by TCRdb to between 2017 and 2020). Context from the whole study: Peripheral blood was collected at initial diagnosis, before any treatment. Following sampling, methimazole starting at 30 mg daily was given to hyperthyroidism patients, and high-dose intravenous methylprednisolone was given to ophthalmopathy patients. The 95 to 100 discovery patients were randomly split 7:3 into training and test sets. The paper describes TCR Vbeta CDR3 sequencing of more than 120 peripheral blood samples, made up of 40 to 45 ophthalmopathy patients, around 73 hyperthyroidism patients and approximately 17 progressor patients. In about 6 Graves' hyperthyroidism patients, the study also compared T-cell repertoires from thyroid tissue with T-cell repertoires from blood. A discovery cohort of about 96 patients, about 43 with Graves' ophthalmopathy and approximately 60 with stable Graves' hyperthyroidism, was used to find distinguishing TCR V-J signatures. Prospective prediction of ophthalmopathy was tested in an independent validation cohort of 18 to 20 hyperthyroidism patients and 17 patients who later progressed to ophthalmopathy.

Stable Graves' hyperthyroidism was defined as no progression to ophthalmopathy during 18 months of follow-up. Hyperthyroidism patients were aged 18 to 65 years and newly diagnosed, with disease duration of less than 2 months. Patients with uncontrolled infections, other autoimmune diseases, pregnancy or lactation were excluded. Diagnoses relied on clinical symptoms, serum thyroxine and TRAb, thyroid ultrasound and orbital computed tomography. PBMCs were separated from under 11 ml of fresh peripheral blood using Ficoll-Paque density gradient centrifugation. Total RNA was extracted using Trizol reagent, and RNA quality was assessed on an Agilent 2100 Bioanalyzer. The paper as a whole reports these results and caveats: In cross-validation, a model built on a 13 V-J signature told ophthalmopathy apart from stable hyperthyroidism with under 90% sensitivity and roughly 81% specificity, and in testing the same model reached 80%/75%. Most expanded thyroid clonotypes (frequency above 0.001) were also detected in blood, suggesting blood repertoires may reflect thyroid immune responses. In validation, progression to ophthalmopathy was predicted by the model with 70.59% sensitivity and about 72% specificity, a median of approximately 6.5 months before onset. Sample size was not statistically predetermined, and investigators were not blinded to group allocation.

The TCR beta CDR3 regions were amplified from RNA transcripts. The first round of RT-PCR for the TCR CDR3 was performed with the HTBI primer set and the Qiagen OneStep RT-PCR kit. Libraries were constructed in a second round of multiplex PCR, after which size selection and purification were performed. The libraries were sequenced on an Illumina HiSeq2000 using paired-end 100 bp reads. Turning to the authors' computational methods: SOAPnuke was used to process the raw data, with reads discarded if the reads contained adapters or uncalled bases, had a mean Phred below 15, or lacked an exact constant-primer or identifier match. COPE v1.2.5 was used to merge the high-quality paired reads, and each unique nucleotide sequence was defined as a clonotype. MiTCR v1.1 was used to align the clonotypes against IMGT TRBV, TRBD and TRBJ reference segments. The analysis included only V-J combinations with a frequency above 0.0001, which together covered around 99% of the repertoires. A TCS score was defined as the ratio of F50 (clonal expansion) to E x V (chaos), with BLOSUM62-based TCRdist applied between CDR3 peptides within each V-J. Welch's t-statistics and random forest reduced 500 to 650 V-J features to about 12, which were used in a naive Bayes classifier (R e1071). TCRdb reprocessing: public reads trimmed at Q25 with fastp, clones called with MiXCR, in-frame beta chains kept. A single entry per CDR3 protein holds the most common genes and DNA from its merged rows. V and J calls and clone size were set by TCRdb, not the authors. The sample contains about 380,000 distinct CDR3 sequences, around 13% of them found a single time. The ten largest clones take up about 10% of the sample.

The sequence was obtained from a woman aged 55-69 years with Graves' hyperthyroidism. The sequence links TRBV7-9 to TRBJ2-3, with TRBD2 matching 12 junction bases. Sequenced sample: blood. The CDR3 here reads CASSLAPGLAGSSGTQYF. The DNA sequence is given as TGTGCCAGCAGCTTAGCCCCGGGACTAGCGGGTTCGTCAGGCACGCAGTATTTT.